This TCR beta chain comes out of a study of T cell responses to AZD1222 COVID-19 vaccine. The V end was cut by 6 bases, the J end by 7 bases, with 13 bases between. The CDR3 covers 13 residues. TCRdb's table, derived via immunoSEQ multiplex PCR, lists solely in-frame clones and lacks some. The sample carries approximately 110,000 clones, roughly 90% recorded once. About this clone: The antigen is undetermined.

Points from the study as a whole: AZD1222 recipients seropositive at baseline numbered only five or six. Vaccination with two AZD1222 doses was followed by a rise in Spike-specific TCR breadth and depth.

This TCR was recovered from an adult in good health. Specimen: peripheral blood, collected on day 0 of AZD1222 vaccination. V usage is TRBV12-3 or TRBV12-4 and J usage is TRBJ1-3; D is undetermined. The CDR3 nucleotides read TGTGCCAGCAGAATTGGCGGCAGGAACACCATATATTTT. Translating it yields CASRIGGRNTIYF.